This T cell receptor beta chain was sequenced for a study of blood T cell repertoires in COVID-19 (TCRdb year 2020). For the study in its entirety: The collaborator samples originated in the United States, Italy and Spain and spanned the acute and convalescent phases of COVID-19. Sample metadata almost always included a de-identified subject ID, COVID-19 status, age in years and sex. HLA class I and class II types, where available, came from metadata supplied by the sample provider rather than from assay-based typing. The repertoires were released in a freely available public database intended as a resource for research on the immune response to SARS-CoV-2. The dataset comprised deeply sampled blood TCRbeta repertoires from subjects exposed to, actively infected with, or recovered from COVID-19. The material from the prospective study consisted of cDNA or gDNA derived from T cells, B-cell-depleted T cells, or PBMCs. The samples were drawn from two sources: the first 160 participants of the ongoing ImmuneRACE study, and 1,254 subjects contributed by 6 global collaborators. The paper as a whole reports these results and caveats: Clinical and demographic metadata were provided uncurated, with the amount varying by source and participant.

In Seattle, one collaborating source enrolled patients while the infection was active and tracked those patients longitudinally over the course of disease. Collaborating institutions collected whole blood in K2EDTA tubes following their own protocols. For TCRbeta analysis, collaborators shipped samples as frozen whole blood, isolated PBMCs, or DNA extracted from either of those sample types. TCRbeta CDR3 regions were amplified from genomic DNA using the immunoSEQ Assay, a bias-controlled multiplex PCR. The original pipeline was this. Within the assay, amplification of reference gene primers was used to estimate how many nucleated cells each sample contained. To quantify the absolute abundance of each unique TCRbeta CDR3 rearrangement, sequence reads were collapsed and filtered. Productive Simpson clonality was computed per sample as the square root of Simpson's diversity index over productive rearrangements. Sourced from immuneACCESS, this table was stored by TCRdb with only in-frame sequences that have V and J called. A share of the clones is absent; for the studies checked, an unresolved V gene accounts for under half, and the remainder has no known explanation. From that table come the V and J calls and clone size; the DNA was used to work out D and trimming. This sample gives 250,000 or so clones in total; about 90% of them show up just once. Roughly 0.8% of the sample rests with the top ten.

CDR1 and CDR2 are read off the germline V gene as SNHLY and FYNNEI. The junction carries 4 bases between V and J, which are trimmed by 2 bases and 2 bases respectively. The CDR3 goes from the cysteine to the phenylalanine over 13 residues. Only the CDR3 DNA stays, 39 bases, in frame from base 1. Turning to this clone: The clone's antigen remains unknown. No base quality values were provided; no much bigger clone lies one nucleotide off.

The chain uses TRBV2 and TRBJ2-1; there is no confident call for the D gene. Sample: peripheral blood. This TCR came from a man in his thirties or forties with COVID-19, enrolled during active disease. The CDR3 protein is CASSEPTYNEQFF. The DNA sequence is TGTGCCAGCAGTGAACCTACCTACAATGAGCAGTTCTTC.